Listed below are T cell receptor beta chains from one sample, sequenced in a study of CD8 T cells in ankylosing spondylitis. Each CDR3 protein is one row after TCRdb ran MiXCR on the 5' RACE reads. The sample has roughly 130,000 distinct CDR3 sequences, roughly an eighth seen once. Input material: blood, either unsorted or a sorted T cell fraction (not recorded which). The receptors were gathered from a female donor with ankylosing spondylitis or in good health (not recorded which). Each CDR3 is given with its conserved first and last residue. Each record gives: J gene, V gene, D gene, clone size, CDR3 protein, CDR3 DNA. The D gene is left open where the match is weak. Some rows have no size entry. The others give once, few or many, or a class for an expanded clone.

>TRBJ2-1|TRBV7-2|.|.
CASSLGSGSYNEQFF
TGTGCCAGCAGCTTAGGTAGCGGATCCTACAATGAGCAGTTCTTC
>TRBJ2-3|TRBV28|TRBD2|many
CASSSAGGTTDTQYF
TGTGCCAGCAGTTCAGCGGGGGGAACCACAGATACGCAGTATTTT
>TRBJ1-1|TRBV5-4|TRBD1|.
CASSSGTGPFAFF
TGTGCCAGCAGCTCCGGGACAGGCCCCTTTGCTTTCTTT
>TRBJ2-3|TRBV29-1|TRBD1|few
CSVEGQGDWYTQYF
TGCAGCGTCGAGGGACAGGGTGATTGGTATACGCAGTATTTT
>TRBJ2-7|TRBV20-1|.|many
CSASMASVLDYEQYF
TGCAGTGCCTCCATGGCTAGCGTTCTCGACTACGAGCAGTACTTC
>TRBJ1-1|TRBV5-1|.|few
CASSLGSGTTEAFF
TGCGCCAGCAGCTTGGGTTCGGGGACCACTGAAGCTTTCTTT
>TRBJ2-3|TRBV12-3/TRBV12-4|TRBD2|many
CASRIAGGTDTQYF
TGTGCCAGCCGAATAGCGGGGGGCACAGATACGCAGTATTTT
>TRBJ1-5|TRBV10-1|TRBD1|few
CASSENRGLQPQHF
TGCGCCAGCAGTGAAAACAGGGGGCTTCAGCCCCAGCATTTT
>TRBJ1-1|TRBV7-8|TRBD1|few
CASSLGRTGRNTEAFF
TGTGCCAGCAGCTTAGGAAGGACAGGACGAAACACTGAAGCTTTCTTT
>TRBJ2-2|TRBV20-1|.|many
CSARGPLAEKTNTGELFF
TGCAGTGCTAGAGGGCCCTTAGCGGAGAAGACGAACACCGGGGAGCTGTTTTTT
>TRBJ2-1|TRBV12-3/TRBV12-4|TRBD1|many
CASTRSGTGLAEQFF
TGTGCCAGCACCCGGTCTGGGACAGGGTTGGCTGAGCAGTTCTTC
>TRBJ1-1|TRBV7-6|TRBD1|few
CASSETGGANTEAFF
TGTGCCAGCAGCGAAACAGGGGGCGCAAACACTGAAGCTTTCTTT
>TRBJ2-4|TRBV11-2|.|.
CASSTTVAKNIQYF
TGTGCCAGCAGCACGACAGTAGCCAAAAACATTCAGTACTTC
>TRBJ1-1|TRBV20-1|.|.
CSARRGGLIRNTEAFF
TGCAGTGCTAGACGGGGTGGCCTGATTCGGAACACTGAAGCTTTCTTT
>TRBJ2-5|TRBV5-1|TRBD2|few
CASSHSSGGRETQYF
TGCGCCAGCAGCCACAGTAGCGGGGGTAGGGAGACCCAGTACTTC
>TRBJ2-1|TRBV6-2/TRBV6-3|TRBD2|many
CASSYSSSGTSSYNEQFF
TGTGCCAGCAGTTACTCGTCTAGCGGGACCAGCTCCTACAATGAGCAGTTCTTC
>TRBJ2-7|TRBV10-3|.|many
CAISSDSSYEQYF
TGTGCCATCAGTTCGGACAGTTCCTACGAGCAGTACTTC
>TRBJ2-7|TRBV14|.|.
CASSQSLEQYF
TGTGCCAGCAGCCAAAGCCTCGAGCAGTACTTC
>TRBJ1-1|TRBV6-5|TRBD1|many
CASSSSTGGRVTEAFF
TGTGCCAGCAGTTCCTCGACAGGGGGCCGGGTCACTGAAGCTTTCTTT
>TRBJ2-1|TRBV5-4|.|.
CASSFYGNNEQFF
TGTGCCAGCAGCTTTTACGGAAACAATGAGCAGTTCTTC
>TRBJ1-1|TRBV12-3/TRBV12-4|TRBD1|.
CTSRLRIGQGAVENTEAFF
TGTACCAGCCGGCTCAGAATTGGACAGGGGGCCGTCGAGAACACTGAAGCTTTCTTT
>TRBJ2-1|TRBV7-3|.|many
CASSLGGSGVEQFF
TGTGCCAGCAGCTTAGGGGGATCGGGCGTTGAGCAGTTCTTC